This T cell receptor (beta chain) is drawn from a study of T cells after yellow fever vaccination. Study as a whole: Where fractions had low cell numbers, libraries were prepared from them with the SMART-Seq v4 Ultra Low Input RNA kit. Study observations and caveats: Repertoires sorted by FACS could include abundant clonotypes that are contaminants from the bulk population. Subsequent to the booster, the majority of primary-vaccination clones reappeared (96% CD4, 88% CD8).

This clonotype has ten or more counts. What it recognizes is unknown. In germline, CDR1 is SGHTA, CDR2 FQGNSA. V was shortened by 1 base and J by 1 base, with 9 bases between the two germline ends. The CDR3 spans 15 residues. TCR cDNA was made by 5'RACE template switching, adding a universal primer site and UMIs. MiXCR was run by TCRdb on the 5' RACE reads, yielding one entry per CDR3 protein. The repertoire includes a few hundred thousand distinct CDR3 sequences, roughly 5% of them detected once, and 2.5% to 4% sits in the top ten. The chain recombines TRBV7-2 with TRBJ2-3; D remains ambiguous. This specimen consisted of CD4+ T cells sorted from PBMCs, obtained on the day of the yellow fever booster vaccination. The origin of this receptor is a man aged 18 to 29 who received the YFV17D yellow fever vaccine. The CDR3 reads CASSLGSWGTDTQYF. The CDR3 DNA is TGTGCCAGCAGCTTAGGTAGCTGGGGCACAGATACGCAGTATTTT.